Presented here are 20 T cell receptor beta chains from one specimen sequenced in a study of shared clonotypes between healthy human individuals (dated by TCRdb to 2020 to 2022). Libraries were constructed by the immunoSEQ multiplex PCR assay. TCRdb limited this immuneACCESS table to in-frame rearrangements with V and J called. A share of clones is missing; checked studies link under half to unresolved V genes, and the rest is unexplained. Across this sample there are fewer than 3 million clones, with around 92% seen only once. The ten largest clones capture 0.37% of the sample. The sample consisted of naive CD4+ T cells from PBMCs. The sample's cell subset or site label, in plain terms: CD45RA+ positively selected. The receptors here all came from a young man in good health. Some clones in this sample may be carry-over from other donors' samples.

CDR3 region: CASSLGPMTYEQYF. The CDR3 DNA sequence: TGTGCCAGCAGCTTGGGTCCCATGACCTACGAGCAGTACTTC. The rearrangement uses TRBV11-1 and TRBJ2-7, with D hard to call. CDR1 and CDR2 from the germline V gene are SGHAT and FQDESV (reference sequence). The length of the CDR3 is 14 residues. Deletions cut 3 bases from V and 2 bases from J, with 11 bases between.

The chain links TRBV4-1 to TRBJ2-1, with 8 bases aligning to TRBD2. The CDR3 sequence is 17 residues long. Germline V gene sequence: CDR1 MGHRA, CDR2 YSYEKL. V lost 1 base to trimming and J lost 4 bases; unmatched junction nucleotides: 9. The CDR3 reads CASSQAIAGLPYNEQFF. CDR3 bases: TGCGCCAGCAGCCAAGCGATAGCGGGACTTCCATACAATGAGCAGTTCTTC.

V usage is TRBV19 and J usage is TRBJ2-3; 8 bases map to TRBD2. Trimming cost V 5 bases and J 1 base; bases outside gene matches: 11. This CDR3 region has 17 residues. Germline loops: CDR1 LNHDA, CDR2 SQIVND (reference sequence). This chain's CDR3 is CASSVVGGAGGTDTQYF. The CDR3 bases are TGTGCCAGTAGTGTCGTCGGGGGAGCGGGAGGCACAGATACGCAGTATTTT.

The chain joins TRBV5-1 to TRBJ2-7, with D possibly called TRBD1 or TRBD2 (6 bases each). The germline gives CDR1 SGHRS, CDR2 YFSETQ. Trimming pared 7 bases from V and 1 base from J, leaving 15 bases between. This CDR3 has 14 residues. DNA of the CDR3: TGCGCCAGCCACCCAGGGGACTCGTCCTACGAGCAGTACTTC. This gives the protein CASHPGDSSYEQYF.

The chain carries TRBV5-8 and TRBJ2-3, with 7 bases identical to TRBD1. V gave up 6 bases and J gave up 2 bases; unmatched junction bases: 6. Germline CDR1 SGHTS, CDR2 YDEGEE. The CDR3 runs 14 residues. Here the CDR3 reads CASIGDRHTDTQYF. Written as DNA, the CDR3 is TGTGCCAGCATCGGGGACAGACACACAGATACGCAGTATTTT.

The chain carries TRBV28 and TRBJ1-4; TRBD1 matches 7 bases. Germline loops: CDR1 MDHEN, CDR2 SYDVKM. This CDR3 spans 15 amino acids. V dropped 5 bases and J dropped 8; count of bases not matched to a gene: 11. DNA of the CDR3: TGTGCCAGCAGTCTTTACCGGGACAGTGTGGAAAAACTGTTTTTT. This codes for CASSLYRDSVEKLFF.

CDR3: CASSLRQGSTDTQYF. CDR3 sequence (DNA): TGTGCCAGCAGTTTAAGACAGGGGAGCACAGATACGCAGTATTTT. The chain carries TRBV27 and TRBJ2-3; TRBD1 agrees at 8 bases. This CDR3 spans 15 amino acids. Germline lookup yields CDR1 MNHEY and CDR2 SMNVEV (reference sequence). The junction had 1 base not matched to a gene; V was cut back by 2 bases and J by 0 bases.

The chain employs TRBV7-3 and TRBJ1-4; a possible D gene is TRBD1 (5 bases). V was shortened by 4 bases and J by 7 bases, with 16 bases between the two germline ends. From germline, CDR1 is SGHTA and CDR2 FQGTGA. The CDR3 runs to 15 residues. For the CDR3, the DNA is TGTGCCAGCAGCTCCCGGGACCGACTGCGTGAAAAACTGTTTTTT. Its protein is CASSSRDRLREKLFF.

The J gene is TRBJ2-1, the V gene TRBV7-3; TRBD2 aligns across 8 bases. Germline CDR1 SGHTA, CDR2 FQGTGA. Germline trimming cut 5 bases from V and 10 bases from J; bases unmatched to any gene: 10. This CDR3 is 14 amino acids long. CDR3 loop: CASSPTSAHEEQFF. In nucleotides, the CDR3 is TGTGCCAGCAGCCCGACTAGCGCCCATGAGGAGCAGTTCTTC.

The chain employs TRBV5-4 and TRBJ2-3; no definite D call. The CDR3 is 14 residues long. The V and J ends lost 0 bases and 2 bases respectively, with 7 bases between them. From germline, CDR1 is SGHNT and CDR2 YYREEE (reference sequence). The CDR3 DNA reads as TGTGCCAGCAGCTTGGACGGCCTCACAGATACGCAGTATTTT. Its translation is CASSLDGLTDTQYF.

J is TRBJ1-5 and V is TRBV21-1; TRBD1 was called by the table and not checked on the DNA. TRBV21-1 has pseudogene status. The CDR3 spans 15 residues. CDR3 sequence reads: CASSHGTGSNQPQHF. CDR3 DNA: TGTGCCAGCAGTCACGGGACAGGGAGCAATCAGCCCCAGCATTTT.

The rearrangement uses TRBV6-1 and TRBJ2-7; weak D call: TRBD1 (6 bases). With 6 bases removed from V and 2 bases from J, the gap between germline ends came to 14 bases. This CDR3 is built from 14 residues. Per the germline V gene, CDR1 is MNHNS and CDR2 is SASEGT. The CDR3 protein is CASRNTGMTYEQYF. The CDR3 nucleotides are TGTGCCAGCAGGAACACAGGGATGACCTACGAGCAGTACTTC.

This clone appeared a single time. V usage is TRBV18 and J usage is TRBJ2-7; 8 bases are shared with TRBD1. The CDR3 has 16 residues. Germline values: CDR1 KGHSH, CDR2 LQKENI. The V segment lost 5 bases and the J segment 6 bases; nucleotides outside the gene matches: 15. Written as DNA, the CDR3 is TGTGCCAGCTCATTACTTCAGGGGGCGGGCGGAGGCGAGCAGTACTTC. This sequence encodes CASSLLQGAGGGEQYF.

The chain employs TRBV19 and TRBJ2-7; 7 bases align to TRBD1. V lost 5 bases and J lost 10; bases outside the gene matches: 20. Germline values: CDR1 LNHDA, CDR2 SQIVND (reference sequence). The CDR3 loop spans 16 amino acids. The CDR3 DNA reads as TGTGCCAGTAGTCCAATTCCGGGACAGAAGACCGGGTCACAGTACTTC. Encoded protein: CASSPIPGQKTGSQYF.

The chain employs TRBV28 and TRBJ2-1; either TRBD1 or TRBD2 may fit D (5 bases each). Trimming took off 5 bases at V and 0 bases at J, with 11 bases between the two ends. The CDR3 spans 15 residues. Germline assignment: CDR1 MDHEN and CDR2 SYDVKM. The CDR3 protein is CASSPGTHSYNEQFF. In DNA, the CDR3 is TGTGCCAGCAGTCCCGGGACCCACTCCTACAATGAGCAGTTCTTC.

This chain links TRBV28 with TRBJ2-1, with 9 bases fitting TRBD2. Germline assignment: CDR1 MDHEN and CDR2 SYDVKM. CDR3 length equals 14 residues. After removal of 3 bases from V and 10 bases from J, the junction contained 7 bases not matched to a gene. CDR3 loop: CASSLVAGVFEQFF. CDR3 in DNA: TGTGCCAGCAGTTTGGTAGCGGGAGTGTTCGAGCAGTTCTTC.

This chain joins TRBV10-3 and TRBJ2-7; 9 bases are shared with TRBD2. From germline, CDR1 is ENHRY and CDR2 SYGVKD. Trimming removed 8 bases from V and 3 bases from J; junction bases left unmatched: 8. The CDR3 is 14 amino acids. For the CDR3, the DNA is TGTGCCATCGCTATAGCGGGAGCGAACTACGAGCAGTACTTC. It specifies CAIAIAGANYEQYF.

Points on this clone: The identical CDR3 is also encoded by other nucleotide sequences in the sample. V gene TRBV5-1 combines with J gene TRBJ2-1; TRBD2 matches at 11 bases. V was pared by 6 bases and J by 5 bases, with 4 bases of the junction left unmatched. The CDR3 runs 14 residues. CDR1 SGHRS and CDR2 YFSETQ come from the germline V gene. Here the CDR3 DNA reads TGCGCCAGCATCGGACTAGCGGGTCACAATGAGCAGTTCTTC. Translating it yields CASIGLAGHNEQFF.

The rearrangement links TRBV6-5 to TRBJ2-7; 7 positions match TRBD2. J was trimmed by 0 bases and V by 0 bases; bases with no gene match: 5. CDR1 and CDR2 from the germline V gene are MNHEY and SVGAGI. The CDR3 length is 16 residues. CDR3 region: CASSYSLGGVSYEQYF. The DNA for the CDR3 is TGTGCCAGCAGTTACTCGCTGGGGGGGGTCTCCTACGAGCAGTACTTC.

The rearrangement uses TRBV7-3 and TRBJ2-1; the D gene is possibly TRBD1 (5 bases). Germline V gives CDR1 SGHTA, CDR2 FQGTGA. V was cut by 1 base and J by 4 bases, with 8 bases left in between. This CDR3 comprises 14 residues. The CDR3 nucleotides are TGTGCCAGCAGCTTAAGCCAGGGTTACAATGAGCAGTTCTTC. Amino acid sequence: CASSLSQGYNEQFF.